One sample yielded the 5 T cell receptor beta chains listed below, sequenced in a study of shared clonotypes between healthy human individuals. Clones were read by immunoSEQ multiplex PCR, and TCRdb kept only the in-frame ones, dropping some. Found here are about 2 million clones, approximately 95% of them singletons; the top ten hold more than 0.95%. Terminally differentiated effector memory CD45RA+ cells were excluded by CCR7 positive selection of CD45RO-negative cells. Sequencing was carried out using naive CD8+ T cells sorted from blood. The receptors were gathered from a man aged 18 to 29 in good health.

The rearrangement links TRBV25-1 to TRBJ2-7, with 10 positions matching TRBD2. CDR3 size: 16 residues. CDR1 is MGHDK and CDR2 is SYGVNS in the germline V gene. J lost 1 base, V lost 6 bases, and 9 bases had no gene match. The CDR3 sequence is CASSESLAGESYEQYF. The CDR3 DNA follows: TGTGCCAGCAGCGAAAGCCTAGCGGGAGAGTCCTACGAGCAGTACTTC.

Concerning this clone: Distinct nucleotide sequences in the sample also encode this CDR3. This sequence joins TRBV27 and TRBJ1-5, with TRBD1 matching 7 bases. This CDR3 comprises 14 residues. J was trimmed by 3 bases and V by 3 bases; bases with no gene match: 2. Germline CDR1 MNHEY, CDR2 SMNVEV (reference sequence). The CDR3 here is CASSLTGNNQPQHF. The DNA for the CDR3 is TGTGCCAGCAGTTTGACAGGGAACAATCAGCCCCAGCATTTT.

This chain connects TRBV5-6 to TRBJ2-2; D uncertain. The germline gives CDR1 SGHDT, CDR2 YYEEEE. There are 14 residues in the CDR3. V lost 2 bases and J lost 6, with 11 bases in between. CDR3 nucleotides: TGTGCCAGCAGCTTTAATAGTTGGGCCGGGGAGCTGTTTTTT. Amino acids: CASSFNSWAGELFF.

The J gene is TRBJ2-1, the V gene TRBV4-1; 12 nucleotides align to TRBD2. The CDR3 is 16 amino acids. Germline lookup yields CDR1 MGHRA and CDR2 YSYEKL. Trimming took 4 bases from V and 6 from J; bases not matched to a gene: 7. CDR3 protein: CASSPLLAGGLNEQFF. In DNA form, the CDR3 reads TGCGCCAGCAGCCCGCTACTAGCGGGGGGCCTCAATGAGCAGTTCTTC.

The table lists this clone with a count of one. J is TRBJ2-7 and V is TRBV9; D remains ambiguous. In germline, CDR1 is SGDLS, CDR2 YYNGEE. V dropped 0 bases and J dropped 0 bases, with 10 bases sitting between them. This CDR3 spans 15 amino acids. In DNA, the CDR3 is TGTGCCAGCAGCGTAGCTGCCGCAATCTCCTACGAGCAGTACTTC. This codes for CASSVAAAISYEQYF.